One sample yielded the 15 T cell receptor beta chains listed below, sequenced in a study of monozygotic twins with inflammatory bowel disease. No DNA is given; TCRdb re-called the 5' RACE reads and lists each CDR3 protein once. Its clone listing holds a few hundred thousand distinct CDR3 sequences. What was sequenced was blood. The receptors were sampled from a human donor with ulcerative colitis or Crohn's disease, or a healthy co-twin of an affected twin (not recorded which).

V usage is TRBV29-1 and J usage is TRBJ2-5; without DNA, the TCRdb call of TRBD1 cannot be checked. The CDR3 runs 14 residues. CDR1 and CDR2 from the germline V gene are SQVTM and ANQGSEA. CDR3 residues: CSVAVRQGQETQYF.

V usage is TRBV4-3 and J usage is TRBJ2-7. CDR1 and CDR2 from the germline V gene are LGHNA and YSLEER. The CDR3 covers 14 residues. The CDR3 region is CASSHLGSSYEQYF.

The chain uses TRBV28 and TRBJ2-1; the TCRdb D gene call, TRBD1, has no DNA to confirm it. The CDR3 totals 16 residues. Germline V gene data show CDR1 as MDHEN and CDR2 as SYDVKM. The CDR3 sequence: CASSLGTRAYNNEQFF.

This chain joins TRBV15 and TRBJ2-5. The CDR3 loop spans 13 amino acids. CDR1 and CDR2 (germline): LNHNV, YYDKDF (reference sequence). The CDR3 is CATSRASSETQYF. Drawing the rest from reference TRBV15 and TRBJ2-5, the complete variable domain is DAMVIQNPRYQVTQFGKPVTLSCSQTLNHNVMYWYQQKSSQAPKLLFHYYDKDFNNEADTPDNFQSRRPNTSFCFLDIRSPGLGDTAMYLCATSRASSETQYFGPGTRLLVL.

The chain combines TRBV10-1 with TRBJ1-2; TCRdb picks TRBD1, but there is no DNA to check that call. This CDR3 is 16 amino acids long. From germline, CDR1 is WNHNN and CDR2 SYGVQD (reference sequence). CDR3 sequence reads: CASSESTGTGFRGYTF.

J is TRBJ2-1 and V is TRBV9; TCRdb outputs TRBD1, but without DNA this stays unchecked. CDR1 is SGDLS and CDR2 is YYNGEE in the germline V gene. This CDR3 has 14 amino acids. The CDR3 loop is CASNIDRDDNEQFF.

The chain carries TRBV15 and TRBJ1-1. This CDR3 spans 12 amino acids. CDR1 is LNHNV, CDR2 YYDKDF, per germline (reference sequence). CDR3 sequence: CATSIPNTEAFF.

This sequence joins TRBV29-1 and TRBJ2-7. CDR1 SQVTM and CDR2 ANQGSEA come from the germline V gene. This CDR3 is built from 11 residues. The CDR3 sequence: CSVAGYGEQYF.

This chain joins TRBV5-1 and TRBJ2-7; the TCRdb D gene call, TRBD1, has no DNA to confirm it. CDR3 length: 12 amino acids. Germline V CDR1 and CDR2: SGHRS, YFSETQ. This CDR3 reads CASSTGTNEQYF.

The V gene is TRBV30, the J gene TRBJ1-2; TCRdb lists TRBD1, though no DNA is available to test this call. The germline V gene encodes CDR1 GTSNPN and CDR2 SVGIG (reference sequence). The CDR3 is 13 residues long. CDR3 amino acids: CAWRRDRPYGYTF.

The chain has TRBV12-3 or TRBV12-4 and TRBJ2-1; TCRdb reports TRBD2, a call that lacks DNA to check it against. The length of the CDR3 is 16 residues. The CDR3 loop reads CASSSGTSGGSDEQFF.

This chain joins TRBV5-1 and TRBJ1-1. The CDR3 runs 16 residues. Germline values: CDR1 SGHRS, CDR2 YFSETQ. CDR3 in amino acids: CASSLGPRALNTEAFF.

J is TRBJ2-5 and V is TRBV7-2. CDR1 SGHTA and CDR2 FQGNSA come from the germline V gene. The CDR3 is 11 residues long. CDR3 region: CASSSIETQYF.

The chain combines TRBV20-1 with TRBJ2-3; TCRdb gives TRBD1 as the D gene, but with no DNA this cannot be confirmed. The length of the CDR3 is 14 residues. Germline-derived CDR1 and CDR2 are DFQATT and SNEGSKA (reference sequence). CDR3 region: CSANRGQYSDTQYF.

The chain has TRBV7-2 and TRBJ1-2; TCRdb calls TRBD1, which cannot be checked without DNA. The CDR3 loop spans 13 amino acids. Per the germline V gene, CDR1 is SGHTA and CDR2 is FQGNSA. This CDR3 reads CASSSQGAGGYTF.